This T cell receptor beta chain was recovered during a study of cytomegalovirus exposure and HLA in healthy donors. Notes on the study in general: What a later analysis reportedly showed was that an Asian-associated ancestry cluster had fewer N-insertions than the approximately 700-donor mean. Most likely, a cluster of highly shared sequence variants arose as a sequencing artifact. Available immune exposure information was restricted to CMV serostatus only.

Healthy bone marrow donors made up the cohort. A note on this clone: The target antigen is unknown. The same CDR3 is also encoded by other DNA sequences in this sample.

In the PCR, 60 Vbeta and 13 Jbeta primers were used. Only in-frame clones appear in the TCRdb table, and some are missing; sequencing was by immunoSEQ multiplex PCR. This table has around 150,000 clones, nearly 80% appearing once. The origin of this receptor is a woman between 40 and 55 years old in good health and CMV-seronegative. Material: PBMCs.

The CDR3 spells CATSRATETQAFF. The CDR3 DNA follows: TGTGCCACCAGCAGGGCAACAGAAACCCAAGCTTTCTTT. The V gene is TRBV15, the J gene TRBJ1-1; D unresolved. CDR1 LNHNV and CDR2 YYDKDF come from the germline V gene (reference sequence). V was pared by 3 bases and J by 9 bases, with 14 bases between. This CDR3 contains 13 residues.